The next 2 T cell receptor beta chains were all read from a single sample in a study of Tregs in tolerant kidney transplant recipients. The nonmyeloablative bone marrow transplants came from related graft donors, with transient mixed chimerism. The assay was immunoSEQ multiplex PCR, and TCRdb's table has in-frame clones only and misses some. The data contain 20,000 to 25,000 clones, 81% of them singletons. The material sequenced was CD8+ T cells from blood (PBMCs), taken 6 months after the transplant. The source of these receptors is a human patient who received a combined kidney and bone marrow transplant. T cells may partly derive from the graft donor.

CDR3 loop: CASSSSTGGTGELFF. Written as DNA, the CDR3 is TGTGCCAGCAGCTCAAGTACAGGGGGCACCGGGGAGCTGTTTTTT. This rearrangement joins TRBV7-2 to TRBJ2-2, with 8 bases that match TRBD1. V was pared by 4 bases and J by 4 bases, with 5 bases of the junction left unmatched. Germline V gene data show CDR1 as SGHTA and CDR2 as FQGNSA. CDR3 length equals 15 residues.

In this sample, this clone turned up once. The chain uses TRBV6-5 and TRBJ1-1; possible D gene TRBD1, 6 bases. The CDR3 totals 13 residues. Per the germline V gene, CDR1 is MNHEY and CDR2 is SVGAGI. Trimming cost V 8 bases and J 3 bases, with 13 bases left between them. The CDR3 sequence: CASLGAGDTEAFF. The CDR3 DNA sequence: TGTGCCAGCCTCGGAGCAGGGGACACTGAAGCTTTCTTT.